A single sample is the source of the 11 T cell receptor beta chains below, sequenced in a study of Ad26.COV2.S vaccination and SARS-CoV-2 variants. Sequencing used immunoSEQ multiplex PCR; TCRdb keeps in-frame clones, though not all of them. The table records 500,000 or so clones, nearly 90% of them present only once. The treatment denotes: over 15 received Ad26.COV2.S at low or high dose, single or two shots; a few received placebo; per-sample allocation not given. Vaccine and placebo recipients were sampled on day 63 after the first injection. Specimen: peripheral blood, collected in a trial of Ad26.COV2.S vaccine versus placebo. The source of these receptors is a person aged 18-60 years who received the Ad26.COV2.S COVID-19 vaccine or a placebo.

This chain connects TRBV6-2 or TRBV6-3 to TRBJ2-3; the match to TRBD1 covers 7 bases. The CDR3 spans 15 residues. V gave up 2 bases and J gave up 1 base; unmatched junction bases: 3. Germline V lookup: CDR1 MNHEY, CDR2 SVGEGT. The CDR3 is CASSYRDRGTDTQYF. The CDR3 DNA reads TGTGCCAGCAGTTACCGGGACAGAGGCACAGATACGCAGTATTTT.

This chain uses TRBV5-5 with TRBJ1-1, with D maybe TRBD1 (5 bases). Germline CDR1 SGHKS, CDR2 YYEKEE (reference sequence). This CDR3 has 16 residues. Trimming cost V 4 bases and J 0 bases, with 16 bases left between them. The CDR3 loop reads CASSPGGGPMNTEAFF. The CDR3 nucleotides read TGTGCCAGCAGCCCCGGGGGGGGACCGATGAACACTGAAGCTTTCTTT.

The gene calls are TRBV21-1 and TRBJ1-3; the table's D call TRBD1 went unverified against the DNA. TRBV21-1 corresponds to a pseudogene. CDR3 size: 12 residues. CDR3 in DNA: TGTGCCAGACGGGACAGGGGAAACACCATATATTTT. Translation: CARRDRGNTIYF.

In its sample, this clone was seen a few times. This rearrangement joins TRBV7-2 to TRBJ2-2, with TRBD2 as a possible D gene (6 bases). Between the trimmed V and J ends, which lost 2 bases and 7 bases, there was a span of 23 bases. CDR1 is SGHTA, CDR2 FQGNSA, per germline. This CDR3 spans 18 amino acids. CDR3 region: CASSLLALNARGFGELFF. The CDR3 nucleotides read TGTGCCAGCAGCTTATTGGCACTAAACGCCCGGGGGTTCGGGGAGCTGTTTTTT.

In DNA form, the CDR3 reads TGCAGCGTCGGGACACCCGAAAGTCTCTCCGGCTACACCTTC. This codes for CSVGTPESLSGYTF. V gene TRBV29-1 combines with J gene TRBJ1-2, with a tentative D call TRBD1 (6 bases). The CDR3 has 14 amino acids. V lost 6 bases, J lost 8 bases, and 22 bases lay in between. CDR1 is SQVTM and CDR2 is ANQGSEA in the germline V gene.

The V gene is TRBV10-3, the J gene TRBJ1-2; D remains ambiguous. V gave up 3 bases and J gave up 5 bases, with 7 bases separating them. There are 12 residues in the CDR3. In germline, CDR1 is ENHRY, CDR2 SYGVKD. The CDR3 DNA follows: TGTGCCATCAGTGATTCAGGTTATGGCTACACCTTC. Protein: CAISDSGYGYTF.

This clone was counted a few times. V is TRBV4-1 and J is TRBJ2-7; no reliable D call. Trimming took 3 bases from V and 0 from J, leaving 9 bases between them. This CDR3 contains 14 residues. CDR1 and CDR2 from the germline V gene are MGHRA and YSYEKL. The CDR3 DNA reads TGCGCCAGCAGCCAGGGCTATAGCTCCTACGAGCAGTACTTC. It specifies CASSQGYSSYEQYF.

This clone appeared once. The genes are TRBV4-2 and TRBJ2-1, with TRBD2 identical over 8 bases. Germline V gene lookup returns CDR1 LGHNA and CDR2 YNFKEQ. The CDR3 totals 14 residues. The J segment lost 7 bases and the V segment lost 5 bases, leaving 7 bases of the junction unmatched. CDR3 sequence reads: CASSAGGAENEQFF. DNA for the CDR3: TGTGCCAGCAGCGCCGGGGGGGCGGAGAATGAGCAGTTCTTC.

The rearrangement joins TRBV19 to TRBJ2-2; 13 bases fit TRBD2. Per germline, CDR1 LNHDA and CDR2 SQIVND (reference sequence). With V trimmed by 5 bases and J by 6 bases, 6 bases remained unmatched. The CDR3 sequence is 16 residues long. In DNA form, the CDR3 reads TGTGCCAGTAGTCCCACTAGCGGGGGGGCGGCCGGGGAGCTGTTTTTT. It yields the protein CASSPTSGGAAGELFF.

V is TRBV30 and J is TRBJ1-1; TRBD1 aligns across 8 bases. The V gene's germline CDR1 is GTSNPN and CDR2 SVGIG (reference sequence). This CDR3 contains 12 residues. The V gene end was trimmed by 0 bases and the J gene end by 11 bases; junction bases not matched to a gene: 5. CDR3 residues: CAWSVTGDEAFF. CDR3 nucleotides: TGTGCCTGGAGTGTGACAGGGGATGAGGCTTTCTTT. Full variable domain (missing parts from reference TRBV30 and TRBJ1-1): SQTIHQWPATLVQPVGSPLSLECTVEGTSNPNLYWYRQAAGRGLQLLFYSVGIGQISSEVPQNLSASRPQDRQFILSSKKLLLSDSGFYLCAWSVTGDEAFFGQGTRLTVV.

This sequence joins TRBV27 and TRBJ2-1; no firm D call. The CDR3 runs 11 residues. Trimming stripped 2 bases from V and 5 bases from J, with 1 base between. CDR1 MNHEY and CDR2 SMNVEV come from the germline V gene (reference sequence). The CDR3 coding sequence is TGTGCCAGCAGTTTACACAATGAGCAGTTCTTC. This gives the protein CASSLHNEQFF.